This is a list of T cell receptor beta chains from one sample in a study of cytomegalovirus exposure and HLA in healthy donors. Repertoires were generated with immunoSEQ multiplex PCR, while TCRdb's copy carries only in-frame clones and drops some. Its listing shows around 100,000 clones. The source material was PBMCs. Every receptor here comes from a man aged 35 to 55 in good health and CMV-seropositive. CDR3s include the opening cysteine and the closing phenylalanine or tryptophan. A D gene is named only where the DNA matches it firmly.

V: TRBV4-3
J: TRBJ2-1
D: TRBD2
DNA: TGCGCCAGCAGCCAACTAGCGGGAGGGCTCGGAAATGAGCAGTTCTTC
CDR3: CASSQLAGGLGNEQFF

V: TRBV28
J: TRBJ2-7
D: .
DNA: TGTGCCAGCAGTCTGGGGCTCTACGAGCAGTACTTC
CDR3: CASSLGLYEQYF

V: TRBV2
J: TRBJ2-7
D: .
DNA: TGTGCCAGCCGCCGGGACAACGGCTACGAGCAGTACTTC
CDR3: CASRRDNGYEQYF

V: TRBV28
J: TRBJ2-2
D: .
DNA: TGTGCCAGCAGTTTATTTCAGGGAGGCACCGGGGAGCTGTTTTTT
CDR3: CASSLFQGGTGELFF

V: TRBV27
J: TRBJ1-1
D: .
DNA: TGTGCCAGCAGTTTGGGGAGAAACACTGAAGCTTTCTTT
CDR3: CASSLGRNTEAFF

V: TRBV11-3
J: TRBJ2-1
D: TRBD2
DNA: TGTGCCAGCAGCCCCCGAGGGGCGGGAGTCAATGAGCAGTTCTTC
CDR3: CASSPRGAGVNEQFF

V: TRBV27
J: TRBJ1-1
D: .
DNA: TGTGCCAGCAGCCCGCGTTTGAACACTGAAGCTTTCTTT
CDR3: CASSPRLNTEAFF

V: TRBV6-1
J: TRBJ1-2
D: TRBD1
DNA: TGTGCCAGCCGGTTAGACAGGGTTAACTATGGCTACACCTTC
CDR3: CASRLDRVNYGYTF

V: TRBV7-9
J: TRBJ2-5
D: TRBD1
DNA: TGTGCCAGCAGCTTATGGACAGGGACGCTAGAGACCCAGTACTTC
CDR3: CASSLWTGTLETQYF

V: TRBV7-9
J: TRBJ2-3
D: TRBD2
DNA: TGTGCCAGCAGCGGGGGACTAGCGGAACCGTACACAGATACGCAGTATTTT
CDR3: CASSGGLAEPYTDTQYF

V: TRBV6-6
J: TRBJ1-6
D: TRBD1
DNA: TGTGCCAGCAGTTTCGGGACAGGGGCTAATTCACCCCTCCACTTT
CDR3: CASSFGTGANSPLHF

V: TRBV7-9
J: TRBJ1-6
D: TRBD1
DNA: TGTGCCAGCAGCTTTAGACAGGGTTCTAATTCACCCCTCCACTTT
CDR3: CASSFRQGSNSPLHF

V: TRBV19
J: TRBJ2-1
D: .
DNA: TGTGCCAGTAGTATAGGGAGGACAGTCCCCTACAATGAGCAGTTCTTC
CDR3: CASSIGRTVPYNEQFF

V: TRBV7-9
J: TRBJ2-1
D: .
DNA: TGTGCCAGCAGGGCGGGGAATGAGCAGTTCTTC
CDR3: CASRAGNEQFF

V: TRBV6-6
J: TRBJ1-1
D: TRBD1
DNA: TGTGCCAGCAGCCGTACAGGGGCTGGCACTGAAGCTTTCTTT
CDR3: CASSRTGAGTEAFF

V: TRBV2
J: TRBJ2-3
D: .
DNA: TGTGCCAGCAGTGAAGAGCGGTCGCCTAGCACAGATACGCAGTATTTT
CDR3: CASSEERSPSTDTQYF

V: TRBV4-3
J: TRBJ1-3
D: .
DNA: TGCGCCAGCAGCCAAGTATATGGAAACACCATATATTTT
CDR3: CASSQVYGNTIYF

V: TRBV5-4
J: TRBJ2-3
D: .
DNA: TGTGCCAGCAGCTTCCCGCCGGGAGTTGTTAAAACCACAGATACGCAGTATTTT
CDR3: CASSFPPGVVKTTDTQYF

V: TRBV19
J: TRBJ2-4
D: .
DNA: TGTGCCAGTAGTCAGGGGGCCAAAAACATTCAGTACTTC
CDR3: CASSQGAKNIQYF

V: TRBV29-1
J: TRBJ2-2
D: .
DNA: TGCAGCGTTTCGGGAAATACGAACACCGGGGAGCTGTTTTTT
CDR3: CSVSGNTNTGELFF

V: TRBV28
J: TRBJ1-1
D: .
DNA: TGTGCCACTAATCGGGACACTGAAGCTTTCTTT
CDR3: CATNRDTEAFF

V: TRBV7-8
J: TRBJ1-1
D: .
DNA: TGTGCCAGCAGCCACCCTCTGGCCCTAGAGGGTGAAGCTTTCTTT
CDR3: CASSHPLALEGEAFF

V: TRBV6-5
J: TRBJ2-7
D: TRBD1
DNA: TGTGCCAGCAGTTACGGGACAGGGGGCATCGAGCAGTACTTC
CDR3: CASSYGTGGIEQYF

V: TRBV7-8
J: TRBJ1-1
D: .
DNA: TGTGCCAGCAGCCTAGACAGGGAAGCTTTCTTT
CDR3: CASSLDREAFF

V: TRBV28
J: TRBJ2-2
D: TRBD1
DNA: TGTGCCAGCAGTACCTCGGGACAGCCACTAACCGGGGAGCTGTTTTTT
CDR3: CASSTSGQPLTGELFF

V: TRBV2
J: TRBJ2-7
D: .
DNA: TGTGCCAGCAGTGAGAGCGGGCGGGGCGAGCAGTACTTC
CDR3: CASSESGRGEQYF

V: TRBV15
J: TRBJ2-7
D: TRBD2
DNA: TGTGCCACCAGCGCCCCTCCGGGACTAGCGGGAGTTGGGGAGCAGTACTTC
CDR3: CATSAPPGLAGVGEQYF

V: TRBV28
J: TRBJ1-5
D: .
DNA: TGTGCCAGCAGTTATCCAGGGCGCCATCAGCCCCAGCATTTT
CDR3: CASSYPGRHQPQHF

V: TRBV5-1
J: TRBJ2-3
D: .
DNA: TGCGCCAGCAGCTTGCGAGAAACAGATACGCAGTATTTT
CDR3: CASSLRETDTQYF

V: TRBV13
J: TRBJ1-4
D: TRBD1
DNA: TGTGCCAGCAGCATACGGACAGGGGATGAAAAACTGTTTTTT
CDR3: CASSIRTGDEKLFF

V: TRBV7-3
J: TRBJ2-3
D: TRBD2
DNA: TGTGCCAGCAGCCTAGCGGGAGTCACAGATACGCAGTATTTT
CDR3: CASSLAGVTDTQYF

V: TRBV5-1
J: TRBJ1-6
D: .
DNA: TGCGCCAGCAGCCCCCTCCCCAGGAATTCACCCCTCCACTTT
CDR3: CASSPLPRNSPLHF

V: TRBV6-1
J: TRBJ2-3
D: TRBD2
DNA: TGTGCCAGCAGTGAGCGGGAGGGCACAGATACGCAGTATTTT
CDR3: CASSEREGTDTQYF

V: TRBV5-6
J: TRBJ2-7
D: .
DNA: TGTGCCAGCAGCTTGGTTGCCGCCGACTACGAGCAGTACTTC
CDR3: CASSLVAADYEQYF

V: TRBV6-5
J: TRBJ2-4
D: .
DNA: TGTGCCAGCAGTTACAGGGGATCCAAAAACATTCAGTACTTC
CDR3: CASSYRGSKNIQYF

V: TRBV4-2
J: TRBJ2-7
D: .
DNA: TGTGCCAGCAGCCAAGCCGGCGGAAGCTACGAGCAGTACTTC
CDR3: CASSQAGGSYEQYF

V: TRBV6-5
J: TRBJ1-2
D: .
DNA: TGTGCCAGCAGTTACTCGAGGGCGGGTAACTATGGCTACACCTTC
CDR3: CASSYSRAGNYGYTF

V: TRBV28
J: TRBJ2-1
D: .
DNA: TGTGCCAGCAGGACCGGGTCAACCTACAATGAGCAGTTCTTC
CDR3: CASRTGSTYNEQFF

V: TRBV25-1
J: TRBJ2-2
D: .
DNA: TGTGCCAGCAGTGACCCCCGGACAGATAACACCGGGGAGCTGTTTTTT
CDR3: CASSDPRTDNTGELFF

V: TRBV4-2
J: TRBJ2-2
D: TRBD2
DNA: TGTGCCAGCAGCCAGGTTAGCGGGACTGGGGAGCTGTTTTTT
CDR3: CASSQVSGTGELFF

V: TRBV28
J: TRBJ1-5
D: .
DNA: TGTGCCAGCAGTTCCTCCGCTACAGGGTATAGCAATCAGCCCCAGCATTTT
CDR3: CASSSSATGYSNQPQHF

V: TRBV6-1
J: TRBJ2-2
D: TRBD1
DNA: TGTGCCAGCAGTGAAGGCCAGGGGGCGAAGGCCGGGGAGCTGTTCTTT
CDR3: CASSEGQGAKAGELFF

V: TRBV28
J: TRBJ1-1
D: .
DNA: TGTGCCAGCACCCAGACTATCCGGGGAAACCAGAACACTGAAGCTTTTTTT
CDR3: CASTQTIRGNQNTEAFF

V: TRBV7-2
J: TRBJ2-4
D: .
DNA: TGTGCCAGCAGCCCACAGGGTTCGACAAACATTCAGTACTTC
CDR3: CASSPQGSTNIQYF

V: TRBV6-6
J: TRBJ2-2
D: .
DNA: TGTGCCAGCAACGACAGGCCGAACACCGGGGAGCTGTTTTTT
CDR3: CASNDRPNTGELFF

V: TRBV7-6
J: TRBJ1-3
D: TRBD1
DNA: TGTGCCAGCAGCCAAGCGCCGACAGGGGGCGGAAACACCATATATTTT
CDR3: CASSQAPTGGGNTIYF